This TCR beta chain was sequenced for a study of T cell responses to AZD1222 COVID-19 vaccine. Measured with immunoSEQ multiplex PCR; TCRdb has only the in-frame clones, and not every one. Seen here are some 170,000 clones, around nine tenths observed once, and the top ten hold 1.5% to 2%. This CDR3 region has 14 residues. V lost 10 bases and J lost 0, with 13 bases in between. The germline V gene has CDR1 MDHEN and CDR2 SYDVKM. This clonotype was obtained from an adult in good health. This rearrangement joins TRBV28 to TRBJ1-3, with TRBD1 as a possible D gene (6 bases). The sequencing here drew on peripheral blood, taken on day 0 of AZD1222 vaccination. Here the CDR3 DNA reads TGTGCCACGATAGAAGGGGGCTCTGGAAACACCATATATTTT. Protein sequence: CATIEGGSGNTIYF.